Each of the 8 T cell receptor beta chains below was sequenced from the same sample in a study of shared clonotypes between healthy human individuals. Positive CCR7 selection of CD45RO-negative cells yielded the naive CD8 cells, and terminally differentiated effector memory CD45RA+ cells were excluded. Only in-frame clones appear in the TCRdb table, and some are missing; sequencing was by immunoSEQ multiplex PCR. The table includes about 2.2 million clones, roughly 95% detected once. Sequenced material: naive CD8+ T cells from PBMCs. The receptors stem from a man between 18 and 29 years old in good health. Some clones in this sample may be carry-over from other donors' samples.

This clone appeared once. J is TRBJ1-3 and V is TRBV11-1; no clear D gene. Germline V gene lookup returns CDR1 SGHAT and CDR2 FQDESV (reference sequence). The CDR3 sequence is 14 residues long. Trimming cost V 2 bases and J 4 bases, with 9 bases left between them. The CDR3 sequence is CASSLTENGNTIYF. DNA for the CDR3: TGTGCCAGCAGCTTAACGGAGAACGGAAACACCATATATTTT.

The gene calls are TRBV27 and TRBJ2-7; 13 bases are a match to TRBD2. CDR3 length equals 16 residues. Trimming removed 2 bases from V and 3 bases from J; junction bases left unmatched: 4. The germline V gene encodes CDR1 MNHEY and CDR2 SMNVEV (reference sequence). CDR3 nucleotide sequence: TGTGCCAGCAGTTTACAGGGACTAGCGGGACACTACGAGCAGTACTTC. It yields the protein CASSLQGLAGHYEQYF.

The rearrangement links TRBV27 to TRBJ2-7; 11 bases align to TRBD2. V was pared by 4 bases and J by 3 bases, with 5 bases of the junction left unmatched. The CDR3 is made up of 15 amino acids. Germline CDR1 MNHEY, CDR2 SMNVEV (reference sequence). The CDR3 DNA is TGTGCCAGCAGTTCCACTAGCGGGAGAGGCTACGAGCAGTACTTC. It yields the protein CASSSTSGRGYEQYF.

The chain joins TRBV28 to TRBJ2-3; TRBD2 might be the D (6 bases). With 4 bases removed from V and 8 bases from J, the gap between germline ends came to 10 bases. Germline CDR1 MDHEN, CDR2 SYDVKM. CDR3 length equals 12 residues. CDR3 amino acids: CASSWGDSTQYF. In DNA, the CDR3 is TGTGCCAGCAGTTGGGGGGATAGTACGCAGTATTTT.

The chain has TRBV6-5 and TRBJ2-3; 11 bases fit TRBD2. This CDR3 is built from 14 residues. CDR1 is MNHEY, CDR2 SVGAGI, per germline. V lost 5 bases, J lost 15 bases, and 13 bases stayed unmatched. CDR3 sequence: CASSVAGGLGTGYF. For the CDR3, the DNA is TGTGCCAGCAGTGTAGCGGGAGGGCTGGGGACTGGCTATTTT.

This chain connects TRBV6-1 to TRBJ2-7, with 9 bases identical to TRBD2. This CDR3 is 14 amino acids long. Germline CDR1 MNHNS, CDR2 SASEGT. Trimming took 4 bases from V and 4 from J; bases not matched to a gene: 5. CDR3 nucleotide sequence: TGTGCCAGCAGTGGAAGACTAGCGGCTTACGAGCAGTACTTC. Protein sequence: CASSGRLAAYEQYF.

The V call is TRBV28, the J call TRBJ1-5, with D uncertain. The length of the CDR3 is 14 residues. Trimming removed 5 bases at V and 4 bases at J, with 12 bases between. Germline V CDR1 and CDR2: MDHEN, SYDVKM. CDR3 sequence: CASSQWALNQPQHF. The DNA of the CDR3 is TGTGCCAGCAGTCAATGGGCCTTAAATCAGCCCCAGCATTTT.

The chain is built from TRBV9 and TRBJ1-2; D gene uncertain. The germline V and J ends were trimmed by 4 bases and 7 bases, with 17 bases remaining between them. CDR1 is SGDLS, CDR2 YYNGEE, per germline. This CDR3 is 14 amino acids long. As DNA, the CDR3 is TGTGCCAGCAGCTCCCTCGGGGAGAGGAGTGGCTACACCTTC. Translated, it gives CASSSLGERSGYTF. Looking up the rest from reference TRBV9 and TRBJ1-2 gives the full variable domain: DSGVTQTPKHLITATGQRVTLRCSPRSGDLSVYWYQQSLDQGLQFLIQYYNGEERAKGNILERFSAQQFPDLHSELNLSSLELGDSALYFCASSSLGERSGYTFGSGTRLTVV.